These 25 T cell receptor beta chains share one sample of origin, sequenced in a study of cytomegalovirus exposure and HLA in healthy donors. Primers for the PCR totalled 60 Vbeta and 13 Jbeta. Here immunoSEQ multiplex PCR was the method, and the copy in TCRdb shows in-frame clones only, minus some. The sample has approximately 72,000 clones, roughly 86% seen once. Sample: PBMCs. The receptors here all came from a man between 18 and 29 years old in good health and CMV-seronegative.

This chain links TRBV6-5 with TRBJ2-7; D might be TRBD2 (5 bases). Trimming removed 6 bases from V and 7 bases from J, with 16 bases in between. The germline CDR1 and CDR2 sequences are MNHEY and SVGAGI. The CDR3 is 13 residues long. CDR3 amino acids: CASRDLSPGEQYF. The CDR3 coding sequence is TGTGCCAGCAGAGACTTGTCCCCGGGGGAGCAGTACTTC.

The chain recombines TRBV6-5 with TRBJ1-1; TRBD1 matches at 8 bases. CDR1 MNHEY and CDR2 SVGAGI come from the germline V gene. Losses at the gene ends were 6 bases for V and 6 bases for J; bases not matched to a gene: 6. The CDR3 is made up of 13 amino acids. The DNA for the CDR3 is TGTGCCAGCAGAGACAGGGGAGCTTCTGAAGCTTTCTTT. Protein product: CASRDRGASEAFF.

The rearrangement joins TRBV23-1 to TRBJ2-7, with a possible D match to TRBD2 (6 bases). TRBV23-1 is sorted into the ORF group, with uncertain function. The V gene lost 4 bases and the J gene lost 3 bases, with 16 bases spanning the gap. The CDR3 loop spans 15 amino acids. Here the CDR3 DNA reads TGCGCCAGCAGTCGCCGGGGACTTTACGGCTACGAGCAGTACTTC. It is translated as CASSRRGLYGYEQYF.

The J gene is TRBJ1-2, the V gene TRBV7-3; possible D gene TRBD1, 6 bases. The germline CDR1 and CDR2 sequences are SGHTA and FQGTGA. CDR3 length: 13 amino acids. Trimming removed 3 bases at V and 7 bases at J, with 12 bases between. Written as DNA, the CDR3 is TGTGCCAGCAGCTTGGGGCACAGGGTTGGCTACACCTTC. Translated: CASSLGHRVGYTF.

This clone was observed once. The rearrangement joins TRBV30 to TRBJ2-5, with 8 nucleotides matching TRBD2. With 0 bases clipped from V and 5 bases from J, the junction kept 8 bases outside the gene matches. The CDR3 totals 15 residues. Per germline, CDR1 GTSNPN and CDR2 SVGIG (reference sequence). The CDR3 sequence is CAWSVLPSGGETQYF. The CDR3 DNA reads TGTGCCTGGAGTGTACTCCCCTCGGGGGGGGAGACCCAGTACTTC.

The V gene is TRBV19, the J gene TRBJ2-2, with 7 bases lining up with TRBD1. V dropped 9 bases and J dropped 3; count of bases not matched to a gene: 7. CDR3 length equals 14 residues. Germline-derived CDR1 and CDR2 are LNHDA and SQIVND (reference sequence). CDR3 in DNA: TGTGCCAGCACCGACAGGGTGTACACCGGGGAGCTGTTTTTT. Its translation: CASTDRVYTGELFF.

This clone was recorded a few times. The CDR3 DNA sequence: TGCGCCAGCAGCTTGAAGGGGGCGGCCGAGCAGTACTTC. The encoded protein is CASSLKGAAEQYF. V is TRBV5-1 and J is TRBJ2-7; 7 bases align to TRBD1. Germline V CDR1 and CDR2: SGHRS, YFSETQ. Trimming cost V 1 base and J 6 bases; bases outside gene matches: 4. This CDR3 is built from 13 residues.

This chain links TRBV29-1 with TRBJ1-2, with 9 nucleotides matching TRBD1. CDR3 size: 14 residues. CDR1 is SQVTM and CDR2 is ANQGSEA in the germline V gene. The V gene end was trimmed by 4 bases and the J gene end by 5 bases; junction bases not matched to a gene: 8. CDR3 sequence (DNA): TGCAGCGTTGCTGACAGGGGGGTCGTGTATGGCTACACCTTC. The encoded protein is CSVADRGVVYGYTF.

The chain is built from TRBV4-3 and TRBJ2-1, with TRBD1 matching 8 bases. The length of the CDR3 is 16 residues. CDR1 and CDR2 from the germline V gene are LGHNA and YSLEER. The V and J ends lost 3 bases and 6 bases, in that order; junction bases with no gene match: 10. In nucleotides, the CDR3 is TGCGCCAGCAGCCAGGGATACCGAACAGGGGGCAATGAGCAGTTCTTC. Protein sequence: CASSQGYRTGGNEQFF.

V and J are TRBV5-8 and TRBJ1-2; D gene ambiguous. Trimming stripped 5 bases from V and 7 bases from J, with 9 bases between. Germline V gives CDR1 SGHTS, CDR2 YDEGEE. This CDR3 has 11 residues. CDR3 sequence (DNA): TGTGCCAGCAGATCGACTCCTGGCTACACCTTC. It specifies CASRSTPGYTF.

The chain combines TRBV30 with TRBJ1-6, with unresolved D. Germline values: CDR1 GTSNPN, CDR2 SVGIG (reference sequence). Trimming removed 0 bases at V and 0 bases at J, with 9 bases between. The CDR3 is made up of 16 amino acids. The CDR3 loop is CAWSVKGSSYNSPLHF. The CDR3 DNA reads TGTGCCTGGAGTGTAAAAGGGAGCTCCTATAATTCACCCCTCCACTTT.

This chain joins TRBV7-9 and TRBJ2-5, with D possibly matching TRBD1 (8 bases). The ends were cut back, 4 bases at V and 5 bases at J, with 17 bases in the middle. This CDR3 is 15 amino acids long. Looked up from germline, CDR1 is SEHNR and CDR2 is FQNEAQ (reference sequence). For the CDR3, the DNA is TGTGCCAGCAGCTATGGACAGGGAGGGTCCGAGACCCAGTACTTC. Translating it yields CASSYGQGGSETQYF. Supplemented by reference TRBV7-9 and TRBJ2-5, the full variable domain reads DTGVSQNPRHKITKRGQNVTFRCDPISEHNRLYWYRQTLGQGPEFLTYFQNEAQLEKSRLLSDRFSAERPKGSFSTLEIQRTEQGDSAMYLCASSYGQGGSETQYFGPGTRLLVL.

The V and J genes are TRBV28 and TRBJ1-2, with 7 bases matching TRBD1. Per the germline V gene, CDR1 is MDHEN and CDR2 is SYDVKM. This CDR3 is 15 amino acids long. The V and J ends lost 5 bases and 2 bases, in that order; junction bases with no gene match: 8. This chain's CDR3 is CASSPRTGSNYGYTF. The CDR3 region has the DNA TGTGCCAGCAGTCCCAGGACAGGTAGCAACTATGGCTACACCTTC.

A word on this clone: A read error may account for a junction end that differs from germline. CDR3 bases: TGCGTCAGCAGCTTGGGTAAGGGACTAGACTACACAGATACGCAGTATTTT. Translated, it gives CVSSLGKGLDYTDTQYF. The V and J genes are TRBV5-1 and TRBJ2-3; 8 bases fit TRBD2. This CDR3 spans 17 amino acids. CDR1 is SGHRS and CDR2 is YFSETQ in the germline V gene.

To note about this clone: Relative to the germline gene, one junction end is altered; a read error may explain this. The V gene is TRBV5-4, the J gene TRBJ1-6; 7 positions agree with TRBD1. There are 18 residues in the CDR3. Germline CDR1 is SGHNT and CDR2 is YYREEE (reference sequence). CDR3 amino acids: CAIRGGRVIYSYNSPLHF. CDR3 in DNA: TGTGCCATCAGAGGGGGCAGGGTTATTTACTCCTATAATTCCCCCCTCCACTTT.

The gene calls are TRBV5-4 and TRBJ2-7, with 11 bases aligning to TRBD1. Germline V gene lookup returns CDR1 SGHNT and CDR2 YYREEE (reference sequence). This CDR3 region has 15 residues. J lost 4 bases, V lost 2 bases, and 5 bases had no gene match. The CDR3 is CASSFGQGAFYEQYF. DNA of the CDR3: TGTGCCAGCAGCTTCGGACAGGGGGCCTTTTACGAGCAGTACTTC.

The V gene is TRBV28, the J gene TRBJ2-7, with D possibly being TRBD1 (5 bases). This CDR3 has 13 residues. V was clipped by 4 bases and J by 0 bases, with 7 bases between them. The V gene's germline CDR1 is MDHEN and CDR2 SYDVKM. CDR3 DNA sequence: TGTGCCAGCAGTTACAGGAACTCCTACGAGCAGTACTTC. Protein sequence: CASSYRNSYEQYF.

The chain carries TRBV30 and TRBJ2-7; D gene uncertain. The CDR3 is 15 amino acids. Looked up from germline, CDR1 is GTSNPN and CDR2 is SVGIG (reference sequence). V shed 1 base and J shed 4 bases, with 17 bases lying between them. The CDR3 protein is CAWSGGTPTRYEQYF. As DNA, the CDR3 is TGTGCCTGGAGTGGAGGTACTCCCACAAGGTACGAGCAGTACTTC.

This clone occurred a few times. The chain links TRBV30 to TRBJ2-2; the match to TRBD2 covers 13 bases. CDR1 is GTSNPN, CDR2 SVGIG, per germline (reference sequence). The trim removed 2 bases at V and 7 bases at J, leaving 4 bases unmatched. CDR3 size: 15 residues. CDR3 sequence reads: CAWSSRTSGSGELFF. The DNA for the CDR3 is TGTGCCTGGAGTTCCCGGACTAGCGGGAGCGGGGAGCTGTTTTTT.

The chain uses TRBV14 and TRBJ1-2; D perhaps matches TRBD1 (6 bases). The CDR3 loop spans 12 amino acids. V was trimmed by 3 bases and J by 8 bases, leaving 10 bases between them. Germline lookup yields CDR1 SGHDN and CDR2 FVKESK. The CDR3 region has the DNA TGTGCCAGCAGCCAGAGGGGGGGCGGCTACACCTTC. This encodes CASSQRGGGYTF.

V usage is TRBV12-5 and J usage is TRBJ1-2; 9 positions match TRBD1. Germline V gene lookup returns CDR1 LGHNT and CDR2 FRNRAP. The CDR3 runs to 13 residues. V trimming: 7 bases; J trimming: 9 bases; junction bases outside the gene matches: 9. The CDR3 sequence is CASAKDRGNRYTF. CDR3 bases: TGTGCTAGTGCCAAAGACAGGGGGAATCGCTACACCTTC.

About this clone itself: Without the conserved terminal phenylalanine or tryptophan, this CDR3 likely stems from a read error. This chain links TRBV27 with TRBJ2-2; no firm D call. In germline, CDR1 is MNHEY, CDR2 SMNVEV (reference sequence). The CDR3 runs to 19 residues. The CDR3 DNA follows: TGTGCCAGCAGTTTATCACCGGGCCGTTTGGTCACGAACAACGGGGAGCTGTTTTTG. Amino acids: CASSLSPGRLVTNNGELFL.

V is TRBV6-5 and J is TRBJ2-7, with D perhaps matching TRBD2 (6 bases). Germline V gene sequence: CDR1 MNHEY, CDR2 SVGAGI. The V and J ends lost 6 bases and 4 bases respectively, with 13 bases between them. The CDR3 is made up of 13 amino acids. The CDR3 nucleotides read TGTGCCAGCAGACGAACGGGGGAGTACGAGCAGTACTTC. Amino acids: CASRRTGEYEQYF.

The chain employs TRBV7-9 and TRBJ1-1; tentative D call: TRBD1 (6 bases). The CDR3 loop spans 18 amino acids. V was trimmed by 4 bases and J by 0 bases, leaving 21 bases between them. Germline V gives CDR1 SEHNR, CDR2 FQNEAQ (reference sequence). The CDR3 DNA reads as TGTGCCAGCAGCTCCGAATCCGGGACATTGGGGATGAACACTGAAGCTTTCTTT. This codes for CASSSESGTLGMNTEAFF.

This chain links TRBV5-1 with TRBJ2-7, with 10 bases lining up with TRBD2. CDR1 is SGHRS, CDR2 YFSETQ, per germline. The CDR3 loop spans 16 amino acids. Germline trimming cut 0 bases from V and 3 bases from J; bases unmatched to any gene: 6. The CDR3 sequence: CASSLGDTSGIYEQYF. In DNA, the CDR3 is TGCGCCAGCAGCTTGGGAGATACTAGCGGGATCTACGAGCAGTACTTC. Full variable domain (missing parts from reference TRBV5-1 and TRBJ2-7): KAGVTQTPRYLIKTRGQQVTLSCSPISGHRSVSWYQQTPGQGLQFLFEYFSETQRNKGNFPGRFSGRQFSNSRSEMNVSTLELGDSALYLCASSLGDTSGIYEQYFGPGTRLTVT.